A single sample is the source of the 8 T cell receptor beta chains below, sequenced in a study of CD8 T cells in ankylosing spondylitis. Each CDR3 protein gets one entry after TCRdb re-called the 5' RACE reads with MiXCR. Here the sample spans almost 45,000 distinct CDR3 sequences, 9.5% to 12% being singletons. Sample: blood, either unsorted or a sorted T cell fraction (not recorded which). All receptors come from a male donor with ankylosing spondylitis or in good health (not recorded which).

Remarks on this clonotype: A read error may be the cause here, since a much bigger clone is one base away. The rearrangement uses TRBV5-1 and TRBJ2-7, with D tentatively TRBD2 (6 bases). Germline V gives CDR1 SGHRS, CDR2 YFSETQ. The CDR3 loop spans 13 amino acids. CDR3 DNA sequence: TGCGCCAGCAGAATCGGGCCGGACTACGTGCAGTACTTC. As protein: CASRIGPDYVQYF.

This clonotype was counted only a few times. This rearrangement joins TRBV27 to TRBJ2-6; D is tentatively TRBD1 or TRBD2 (5 bases each). This CDR3 contains 14 residues. V dropped 8 bases and J dropped 4 bases, with 12 bases sitting between them. CDR1 is MNHEY, CDR2 SMNVEV, per germline (reference sequence). The DNA for the CDR3 is TGTGCCAGCGGCCAAGGGACCGGGGCCAACGTCCTGACTTTC. It yields the protein CASGQGTGANVLTF.

This clonotype was seen ten or more times. The chain uses TRBV11-3 and TRBJ2-7; D may be TRBD2 (6 bases). The V gene lost 1 base and the J gene lost 5 bases, with 9 bases spanning the gap. The germline V gene has CDR1 SGHNT and CDR2 YENEEA. CDR3 length: 13 residues. CDR3 sequence (DNA): TGTGCCAGCAGCTTAGTACCGGGGGACGAGCAGTACTTC. Its protein product is CASSLVPGDEQYF.

This clonotype was counted ten times or more. The chain links TRBV5-5 to TRBJ1-1; no definite D call. Germline V gene sequence: CDR1 SGHKS, CDR2 YYEKEE (reference sequence). The CDR3 spans 16 residues. V lost 1 base, J lost 1 base, and 14 bases lay in between. CDR3 nucleotide sequence: TGTGCCAGCAGCTTGTGGTCGGGCAGAGAGAACACTGAAGCTTTCTTT. Encoded protein: CASSLWSGRENTEAFF.

A few counts support this clonotype. V is TRBV2 and J is TRBJ2-2; perhaps TRBD2 as D (5 bases). V lost 4 bases and J 4 bases, leaving 13 bases between the germline ends. This CDR3 spans 15 amino acids. In germline, CDR1 is SNHLY, CDR2 FYNNEI. CDR3 in amino acids: CASSAGPGVTGELFF. The DNA for the CDR3 is TGTGCCAGCAGTGCTGGACCCGGGGTCACCGGGGAGCTGTTTTTT.

This clonotype ranks as medium-sized. The chain joins TRBV5-1 to TRBJ2-2; 11 nucleotides match TRBD2. After removal of 7 bases from V and 4 bases from J, the junction contained 6 bases not matched to a gene. Germline V gene sequence: CDR1 SGHRS, CDR2 YFSETQ. The CDR3 is made up of 15 amino acids. This CDR3 reads CASAWTSGSTGELFF. The CDR3 DNA reads as TGCGCCAGCGCCTGGACTAGCGGGTCCACCGGGGAGCTGTTTTTT.

As regards this clonotype: Given a much more abundant clone one base away, this may be a read error. This chain joins TRBV3-1 and TRBJ1-2; D uncertain. Trimming left V 4 bases short and J 7 bases short, with 19 bases between. In germline, CDR1 is LGHDT, CDR2 YNNKEL (reference sequence). The length of the CDR3 is 15 residues. CDR3 residues: CASSPLPSWAGGYTF. The CDR3, as DNA: TGTGCCAGCAGCCCCCTCCCGTCGTGGGCGGGTGGCTACACCTTC.

In this sample, this clonotype turned up a few times. V gene TRBV11-2 combines with J gene TRBJ2-1; 13 nucleotides agree with TRBD2. CDR1 is SGHAT and CDR2 is FQNNGV in the germline V gene. J was trimmed by 4 bases and V by 10 bases; bases with no gene match: 4. The CDR3 runs to 14 residues. DNA for the CDR3: TGTGCCACAGGGACTAGCGGGGCATACAATGAGCAGTTCTTC. Its translation is CATGTSGAYNEQFF.